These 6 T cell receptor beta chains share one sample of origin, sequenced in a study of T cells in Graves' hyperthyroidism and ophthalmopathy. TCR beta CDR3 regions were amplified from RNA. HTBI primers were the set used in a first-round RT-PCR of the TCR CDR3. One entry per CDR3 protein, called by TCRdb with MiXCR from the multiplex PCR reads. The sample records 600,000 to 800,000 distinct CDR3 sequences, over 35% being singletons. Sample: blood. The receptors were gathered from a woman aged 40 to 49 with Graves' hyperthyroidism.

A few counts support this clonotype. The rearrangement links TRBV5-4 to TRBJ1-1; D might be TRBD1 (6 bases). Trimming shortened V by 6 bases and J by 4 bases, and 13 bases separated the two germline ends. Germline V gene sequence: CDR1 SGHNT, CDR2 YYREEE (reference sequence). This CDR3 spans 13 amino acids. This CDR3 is CASTTWGATEAFF. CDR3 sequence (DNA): TGTGCCAGCACTACCTGGGGGGCCACTGAAGCTTTCTTT.

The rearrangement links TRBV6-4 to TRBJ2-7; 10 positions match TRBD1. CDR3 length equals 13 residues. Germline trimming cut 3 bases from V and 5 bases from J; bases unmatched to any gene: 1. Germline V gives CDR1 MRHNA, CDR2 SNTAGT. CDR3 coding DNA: TGTGCCAGCAGTGAGACAGGGGGCCACGAGCAGTACTTC. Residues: CASSETGGHEQYF.

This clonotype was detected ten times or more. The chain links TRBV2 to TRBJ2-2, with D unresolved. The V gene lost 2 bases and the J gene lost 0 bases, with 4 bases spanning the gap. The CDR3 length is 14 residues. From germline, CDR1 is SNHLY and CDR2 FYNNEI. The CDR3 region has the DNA TGTGCCAGCAGTGAACTGCCGAACACCGGGGAGCTGTTTTTT. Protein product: CASSELPNTGELFF.

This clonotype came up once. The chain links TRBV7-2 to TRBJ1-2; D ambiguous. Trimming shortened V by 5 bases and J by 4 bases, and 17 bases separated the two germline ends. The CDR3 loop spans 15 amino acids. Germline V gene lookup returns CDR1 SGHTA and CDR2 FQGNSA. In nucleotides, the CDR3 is TGTGCCAGCAGCCAAGAGCAGCGATACGTCTATGGCTACACCTTC. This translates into CASSQEQRYVYGYTF.

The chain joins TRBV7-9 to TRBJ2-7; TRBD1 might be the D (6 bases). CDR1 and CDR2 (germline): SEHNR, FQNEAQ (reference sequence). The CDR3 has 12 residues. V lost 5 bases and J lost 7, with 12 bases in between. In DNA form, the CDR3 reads TGTGCCAGCAGCCCGAGACAGGCGGAGCAGTACTTC. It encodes CASSPRQAEQYF.

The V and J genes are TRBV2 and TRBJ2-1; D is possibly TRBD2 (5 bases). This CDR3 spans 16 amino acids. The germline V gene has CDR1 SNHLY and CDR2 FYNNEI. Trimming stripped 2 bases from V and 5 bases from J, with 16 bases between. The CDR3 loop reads CASSERRSGSHNEQFF. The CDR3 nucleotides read TGTGCCAGCAGTGAAAGGCGAAGCGGAAGTCACAATGAGCAGTTCTTC. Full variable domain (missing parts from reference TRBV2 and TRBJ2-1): EPEVTQTPSHQVTQMGQEVILRCVPISNHLYFYWYRQILGQKVEFLVSFYNNEISEKSEIFDDQFSVERPDGSNFTLKIRSTKLEDSAMYFCASSERRSGSHNEQFFGPGTRLTVL.